This T cell receptor beta chain is from a study of early T cells in non-severe SARS-CoV-2 infection. The CDR3 is made up of 17 amino acids. Per germline, CDR1 MNHEY and CDR2 SVGAGI. The germline V and J ends were trimmed by 5 bases and 0 bases, with 14 bases remaining between them. Individually, cDNA molecules had unique molecular identifiers attached to them. TCRdb processed the 5' RACE reads anew with MiXCR; each CDR3 protein has one entry. This sample has about 40,000 distinct CDR3 sequences, with about 25% found just once. Study findings and constraints: Using VDJdb, the matching emphasized anti-spike CD8 responses while missing private and CD4 specificities.

This clonotype was counted between two and nine times. Antigen: not known. V and J are TRBV6-5 and TRBJ2-6; possible D gene TRBD2, 5 bases. This sequence was found in an adult who was a healthcare worker with PCR-confirmed SARS-CoV-2 infection or an uninfected control (not recorded which). The starting material was whole blood, obtained at baseline. The CDR3 DNA reads TGTGCCAGCAGTACGGGGTCATCCAACTCTGGGGCCAACGTCCTGACTTTC. Translated: CASSTGSSNSGANVLTF.